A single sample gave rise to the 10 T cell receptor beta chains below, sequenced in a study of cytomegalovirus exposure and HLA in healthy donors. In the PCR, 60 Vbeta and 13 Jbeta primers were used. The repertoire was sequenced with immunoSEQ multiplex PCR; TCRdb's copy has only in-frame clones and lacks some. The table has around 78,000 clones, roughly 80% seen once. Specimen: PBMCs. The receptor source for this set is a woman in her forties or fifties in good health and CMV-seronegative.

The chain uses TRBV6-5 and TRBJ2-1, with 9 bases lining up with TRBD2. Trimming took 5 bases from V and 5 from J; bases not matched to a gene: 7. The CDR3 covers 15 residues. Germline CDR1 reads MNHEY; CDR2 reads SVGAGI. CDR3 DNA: TGTGCCAGCAGTCCGCTAGCGGGGTACAACAATGAGCAGTTCTTC. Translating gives CASSPLAGYNNEQFF.

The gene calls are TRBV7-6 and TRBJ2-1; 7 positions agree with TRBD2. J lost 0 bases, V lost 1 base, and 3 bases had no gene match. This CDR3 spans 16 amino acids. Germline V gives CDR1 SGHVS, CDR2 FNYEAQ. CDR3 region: CASSLVGGSSYNEQFF. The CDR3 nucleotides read TGTGCCAGCAGCTTAGTTGGCGGGAGCTCCTACAATGAGCAGTTCTTC.

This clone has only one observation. Here the CDR3 DNA reads TGTGCCAGCAGCCCCAATTATGAGCAGTTCTTC. Translated, it gives CASSPNYEQFF. The chain links TRBV6-6 to TRBJ2-1; D gene unclear. Trimming shortened V by 6 bases and J by 8 bases, and 8 bases separated the two germline ends. CDR3 length: 11 amino acids. The V gene's germline CDR1 is MNHNY and CDR2 SVGAGI (reference sequence).

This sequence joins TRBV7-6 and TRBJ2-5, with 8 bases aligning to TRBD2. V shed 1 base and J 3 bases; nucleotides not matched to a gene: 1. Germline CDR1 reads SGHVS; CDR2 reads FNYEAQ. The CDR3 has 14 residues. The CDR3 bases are TGTGCCAGCAGCTTAGGTAGCGGGGAAGAGACCCAGTACTTC. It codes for CASSLGSGEETQYF.

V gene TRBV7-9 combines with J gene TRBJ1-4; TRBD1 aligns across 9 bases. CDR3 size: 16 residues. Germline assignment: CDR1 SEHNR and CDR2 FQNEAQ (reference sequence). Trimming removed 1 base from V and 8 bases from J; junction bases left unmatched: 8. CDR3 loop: CASSLDSGQGGEKLFF. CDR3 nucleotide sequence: TGTGCCAGCAGCTTAGATTCGGGACAGGGAGGCGAAAAACTGTTTTTT. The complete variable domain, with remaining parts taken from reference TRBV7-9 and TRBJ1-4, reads DTGVSQNPRHKITKRGQNVTFRCDPISEHNRLYWYRQTLGQGPEFLTYFQNEAQLEKSRLLSDRFSAERPKGSFSTLEIQRTEQGDSAMYLCASSLDSGQGGEKLFFGSGTQLSVL.

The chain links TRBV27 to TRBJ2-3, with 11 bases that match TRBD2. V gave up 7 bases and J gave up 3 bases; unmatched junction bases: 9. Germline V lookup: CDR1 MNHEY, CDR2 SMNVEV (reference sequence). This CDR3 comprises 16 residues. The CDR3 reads CASTSIAGGLTDTQYF. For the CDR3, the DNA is TGTGCCAGCACTTCAATAGCGGGAGGGTTGACAGATACGCAGTATTTT.

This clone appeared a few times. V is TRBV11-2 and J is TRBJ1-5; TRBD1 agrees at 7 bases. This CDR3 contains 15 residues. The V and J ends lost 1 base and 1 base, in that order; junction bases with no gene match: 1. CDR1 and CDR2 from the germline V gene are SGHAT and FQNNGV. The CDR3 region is CASSLGQGSNQPQHF. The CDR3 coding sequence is TGTGCCAGCAGCTTAGGACAGGGAAGCAATCAGCCCCAGCATTTT.

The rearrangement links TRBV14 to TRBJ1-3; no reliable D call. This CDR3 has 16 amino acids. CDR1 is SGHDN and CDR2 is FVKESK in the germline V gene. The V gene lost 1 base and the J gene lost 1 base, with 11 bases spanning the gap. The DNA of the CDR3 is TGTGCCAGCAGCCAAGTATTCGCGGGGTCTGGAAACACCATATATTTT. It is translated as CASSQVFAGSGNTIYF.

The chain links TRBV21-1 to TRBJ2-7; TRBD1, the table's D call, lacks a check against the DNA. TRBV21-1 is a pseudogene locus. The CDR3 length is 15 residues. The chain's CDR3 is CASSPTRDRGVEQYV. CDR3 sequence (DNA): TGTGCCAGCAGCCCGACCAGGGACAGGGGGGTCGAGCAGTACGTC.

The CDR3 here is CASSASGGRYNEQFF. The CDR3, as DNA: TGTGCCAGCAGTGCGAGCGGGGGTCGCTACAATGAGCAGTTCTTC. This chain connects TRBV6-1 to TRBJ2-1; 8 nucleotides agree with TRBD2. The CDR3 is 15 residues long. Per the germline V gene, CDR1 is MNHNS and CDR2 is SASEGT. The J segment lost 3 bases and the V segment lost 4 bases, leaving 5 bases of the junction unmatched.